This entry lists 29 T cell receptor beta chains sequenced from one sample in a study of blood T cells in healthy people across ages. Next came a second PCR, run for about 7 to 11 cycles, which used a sample-barcoded 5' primer along with a J-beta primer mix. TCRdb independently ran MiXCR on the 5' RACE reads; one entry per CDR3 protein. This table has some 1,000,000 distinct CDR3 sequences, about 23% appearing once. The same data also went into a second study, on T cells of mothers and their children.

The sample comprised blood. The receptors derive from a girl aged 2-15 years in good health.

This clonotype was picked up a small number of times. The V and J genes are TRBV5-1 and TRBJ2-7, with 7 positions matching TRBD1. The junction had 8 bases not matched to a gene; V was cut back by 5 bases and J by 0 bases. Germline V CDR1 and CDR2: SGHRS, YFSETQ. The CDR3 has 15 amino acids. The CDR3 DNA reads as TGCGCCAGCAGTACGGGACAGACCAACTCCTACGAGCAGTACTTC. Translated: CASSTGQTNSYEQYF.

With regard to this clonotype: No conserved phenylalanine or tryptophan is present at the end of the CDR3, so a read error is the likely explanation. V gene TRBV27 combines with J gene TRBJ2-5; 7 positions agree with TRBD1. Near its end, the DNA agrees better with TRBJ2-1, so the J call may be wrong. This CDR3 region has 13 residues. Per the germline V gene, CDR1 is MNHEY and CDR2 is SMNVEV (reference sequence). The CDR3 loop is CASFTNRGNEQFS. CDR3 nucleotides: TGTGCCAGCTTCACCAACAGGGGCAATGAGCAGTTCTCC.

The chain links TRBV5-1 to TRBJ2-5; TRBD2 matches at 7 bases. Unmatched junction bases numbered 8, after V lost 2 bases and J lost 4 bases. This CDR3 has 15 residues. Germline CDR1 reads SGHRS; CDR2 reads YFSETQ. CDR3 DNA sequence: TGCGCCAGCAGCTTCGGCGGGAGAGGACTAGAGACCCAGTACTTC. Its protein is CASSFGGRGLETQYF. Based on the CDR3 plus reference TRBV5-1 and TRBJ2-5, the full variable domain is KAGVTQTPRYLIKTRGQQVTLSCSPISGHRSVSWYQQTPGQGLQFLFEYFSETQRNKGNFPGRFSGRQFSNSRSEMNVSTLELGDSALYLCASSFGGRGLETQYFGPGTRLLVL.

This clonotype has just a few counts. V and J are TRBV7-2 and TRBJ1-5; D is possibly TRBD1 (5 bases). Germline V gives CDR1 SGHTA, CDR2 FQGNSA. Trimming removed 3 bases from V and 5 bases from J, with 11 bases in between. This CDR3 has 14 amino acids. The CDR3 loop reads CASSFQGEDQPQHF. As DNA, the CDR3 is TGTGCCAGCAGCTTCCAGGGCGAAGATCAGCCCCAGCATTTT.

The chain combines TRBV7-8 with TRBJ2-7; 11 bases line up with TRBD1. The germline V gene has CDR1 SGHVS and CDR2 FQNEAQ. The CDR3 loop spans 15 amino acids. V was pared by 2 bases and J by 5 bases, with 5 bases of the junction left unmatched. CDR3 in DNA: TGTGCCAGCAGCTTATTGGACAGGGGGCTGAACGAGCAGTACTTC. Translation gives CASSLLDRGLNEQYF.

This clonotype turned up a few times. This sequence joins TRBV7-9 and TRBJ2-3; no clear D gene. The CDR3 totals 12 residues. V lost 4 bases to trimming and J lost 2 bases, with 4 bases between them. Germline V gene sequence: CDR1 SEHNR, CDR2 FQNEAQ (reference sequence). This CDR3 reads CASSWDTDTQYF. In nucleotides, the CDR3 is TGTGCCAGCAGCTGGGACACAGATACGCAGTATTTT. The entire variable domain, with the rest obtained from reference TRBV7-9 and TRBJ2-3, is as follows: DTGVSQNPRHKITKRGQNVTFRCDPISEHNRLYWYRQTLGQGPEFLTYFQNEAQLEKSRLLSDRFSAERPKGSFSTLEIQRTEQGDSAMYLCASSWDTDTQYFGPGTRLTVL.

This clonotype was observed a handful of times. The J gene is TRBJ2-3, the V gene TRBV7-3; 10 bases map to TRBD2. The CDR3 is made up of 15 amino acids. V shed 6 bases and J 0 bases; nucleotides not matched to a gene: 3. Per germline, CDR1 SGHTA and CDR2 FQGTGA. The CDR3 reads CASRPSGGSTDTQYF. Written as DNA, the CDR3 is TGTGCCAGCAGACCTAGCGGGGGCAGCACAGATACGCAGTATTTT. Complete variable domain (other parts from reference TRBV7-3 and TRBJ2-3): GAGVSQTPSNKVTEKGKYVELRCDPISGHTALYWYRQSLGQGPEFLIYFQGTGAADDSGLPNDRFFAVRPEGSVSTLKIQRTERGDSAVYLCASRPSGGSTDTQYFGPGTRLTVL.

The V call is TRBV6-6, the J call TRBJ1-1; no reliable D call. The germline gives CDR1 MNHNY, CDR2 SVGAGI (reference sequence). Deletions cut 4 bases from V and 3 bases from J, with 9 bases between. The CDR3 has 13 residues. The CDR3 nucleotides are TGTGCCAGCAGTTTGAGGCTCGACACTGAAGCTTTCTTT. Its protein is CASSLRLDTEAFF.

This clonotype has just a few counts. The chain employs TRBV4-3 and TRBJ2-7; TRBD1 matches 7 bases. This CDR3 has 15 residues. Trimming at V came to 3 bases and at J to 1 base, leaving 6 bases not matched to a gene. Looked up from germline, CDR1 is LGHNA and CDR2 is YSLEER. In nucleotides, the CDR3 is TGCGCCAGCAGCCAGGACAGGTCCCCTTCCTACGAGCAGTACTTC. This sequence encodes CASSQDRSPSYEQYF.

This rearrangement joins TRBV20-1 to TRBJ2-4; D possibly corresponds to TRBD2 (6 bases). Trimming removed 2 bases at V and 1 base at J, with 9 bases between. The CDR3 totals 14 residues. CDR1 and CDR2 (germline): DFQATT, SNEGSKA (reference sequence). The CDR3 bases are TGCAGTGCTAGAACGGGAGAGGCCAAAAACATTCAGTACTTC. Translating gives CSARTGEAKNIQYF.

The V and J genes are TRBV11-3 and TRBJ2-7; possible D gene TRBD2, 6 bases. Germline V gene lookup returns CDR1 SGHNT and CDR2 YENEEA. Trimming shortened V by 5 bases and J by 7 bases, and 18 bases separated the two germline ends. There are 14 residues in the CDR3. The CDR3 sequence is CASSPRPGVGEQYF. The CDR3 region has the DNA TGTGCCAGCAGCCCTCGCCCGGGGGTGGGTGAGCAGTACTTC.

A few counts support this clonotype. The CDR3 spells CASWRAGNTEAFF. CDR3 coding DNA: TGTGCCAGCTGGAGGGCAGGGAACACTGAAGCTTTCTTT. The chain employs TRBV27 and TRBJ1-1; no firm D call. Trimming stripped 8 bases from V and 1 base from J, with 11 bases between. The CDR3 loop spans 13 amino acids. Per the germline V gene, CDR1 is MNHEY and CDR2 is SMNVEV (reference sequence).

This clonotype was picked up a small number of times. The rearrangement links TRBV28 to TRBJ2-5; no definite D call. Between the trimmed V and J ends, which lost 8 bases and 0 bases, there was a span of 10 bases. The germline V gene encodes CDR1 MDHEN and CDR2 SYDVKM. The CDR3 has 13 amino acids. As DNA, the CDR3 is TGTGCCAGCGCGATGCGTTACCAAGAGACCCAGTACTTC. Amino acids: CASAMRYQETQYF.

This clonotype was counted ten times or more. The chain employs TRBV4-2 and TRBJ2-7; 14 bases agree with TRBD2. The germline V gene encodes CDR1 LGHNA and CDR2 YNFKEQ. J lost 1 base, V lost 4 bases, and 6 bases had no gene match. This CDR3 is built from 17 residues. CDR3 in amino acids: CASSPGTSGSKSYEQYF. For the CDR3, the DNA is TGTGCCAGCAGCCCCGGGACTAGCGGGAGTAAGTCCTACGAGCAGTACTTC.

There are a few counts of this clonotype. J is TRBJ1-1 and V is TRBV19, with D possibly matching TRBD1 (5 bases). The length of the CDR3 is 11 residues. The germline CDR1 and CDR2 sequences are LNHDA and SQIVND (reference sequence). The germline V and J ends were trimmed by 7 bases and 4 bases, with 7 bases remaining between them. This CDR3 is CASNRGTEAFF. CDR3 DNA sequence: TGTGCCAGTAATAGGGGCACTGAAGCTTTCTTT.

This clonotype came up a few times. The V gene is TRBV28, the J gene TRBJ2-5, with TRBD1 matching over 10 bases. Matching the DNA end better, TRBJ2-7 makes the J call doubtful. The CDR3 sequence is 13 residues long. Germline CDR1 MDHEN, CDR2 SYDVKM. The CDR3 coding sequence is TGTGCCAGCATCTCCGGGACAGGGGACGAGCAGTACTTC. It is translated as CASISGTGDEQYF.

This clonotype has more than one count but fewer than ten. The chain links TRBV20-1 to TRBJ1-2; D not resolved. Looked up from germline, CDR1 is DFQATT and CDR2 is SNEGSKA (reference sequence). The length of the CDR3 is 13 residues. The V gene lost 6 bases and the J gene lost 3 bases, with 14 bases spanning the gap. CDR3 protein: CSASTERDYGYTF. In DNA, the CDR3 is TGCAGTGCGAGTACGGAGCGGGACTATGGCTACACCTTC.

V is TRBV13 and J is TRBJ2-1, with 8 nucleotides matching TRBD2. V dropped 5 bases and J dropped 8; count of bases not matched to a gene: 14. The CDR3 is made up of 16 amino acids. Germline V gene data show CDR1 as PRHDT and CDR2 as FYEKMQ (reference sequence). The CDR3 loop is CASSPGVGGGLYEQFF. The CDR3 DNA reads as TGTGCCAGCAGCCCAGGGGTCGGGGGGGGCCTCTATGAGCAGTTCTTC.

This clonotype was recorded a few times. The chain uses TRBV20-1 and TRBJ2-7; weak D call: TRBD2 (6 bases). Trimming shortened V by 0 bases and J by 6 bases, and 12 bases separated the two germline ends. CDR1 DFQATT and CDR2 SNEGSKA come from the germline V gene (reference sequence). This CDR3 is built from 13 residues. The CDR3 nucleotides read TGCAGTGCTAGAGACAGGGACTTATTCGAGCAGTACTTC. This gives the protein CSARDRDLFEQYF.

This rearrangement joins TRBV5-1 to TRBJ2-7, with 12 bases matching TRBD2. Unmatched junction bases numbered 1, after V lost 1 base and J lost 2 bases. Germline CDR1 reads SGHRS; CDR2 reads YFSETQ. The CDR3 length is 15 residues. The CDR3 DNA sequence: TGCGCCAGCAGCTTGCCTAGCGGGGGGGCCTACGAGCAGTACTTC. As protein: CASSLPSGGAYEQYF.

This clonotype was picked up a small number of times. V is TRBV27 and J is TRBJ1-1, with TRBD1 matching over 9 bases. J was trimmed by 6 bases and V by 6 bases; bases with no gene match: 8. CDR3 size: 14 residues. The V gene's germline CDR1 is MNHEY and CDR2 SMNVEV (reference sequence). In nucleotides, the CDR3 is TGTGCCAGCAGAGCAGACAGGGGGGCCTCTGAAGCTTTCTTT. Its protein product is CASRADRGASEAFF.

The chain carries TRBV11-1 and TRBJ1-2, with D possibly being TRBD1 (5 bases). Trimming removed 1 base from V and 4 bases from J, with 16 bases in between. This CDR3 is 16 amino acids long. CDR1 and CDR2 (germline): SGHAT, FQDESV (reference sequence). The CDR3 DNA follows: TGTGCCAGCAGCTTAGTACCGGGACGTTATCTCTATGGCTACACCTTC. This codes for CASSLVPGRYLYGYTF. The whole variable domain, remainder taken from reference TRBV11-1 and TRBJ1-2, is EAEVAQSPRYKITEKSQAVAFWCDPISGHATLYWYRQILGQGPELLVQFQDESVVDDSQLPKDRFSAERLKGVDSTLKIQPAELGDSAMYLCASSLVPGRYLYGYTFGSGTRLTVV.

This chain uses TRBV7-2 with TRBJ2-3; 8 bases align to TRBD2. The CDR3 spans 16 residues. V shed 1 base, J shed 2 bases, and the junction held 5 bases outside the gene matches. Germline lookup yields CDR1 SGHTA and CDR2 FQGNSA. CDR3 sequence reads: CASSLVGTSYTDTQYF. The DNA of the CDR3 is TGTGCCAGCAGCTTAGTTGGGACTAGTTACACAGATACGCAGTATTTT.

As concerns this clonotype: Because the CDR3 is missing its conserved closing phenylalanine or tryptophan, this is likely a read error. The rearrangement links TRBV6-2 or TRBV6-3 to TRBJ2-7; perhaps TRBD1 as D (5 bases). The germline V and J ends were trimmed by 6 bases and 3 bases, with 15 bases remaining between them. There are 14 residues in the CDR3. CDR1 MNHEY and CDR2 SVGEGT come from the germline V gene. CDR3 amino acids: CASRDSDTVYEQYL. CDR3 bases: TGTGCCAGCAGAGATTCGGACACCGTCTACGAGCAGTACCTC.

The chain links TRBV6-5 to TRBJ1-4; D call uncertain. The CDR3 covers 13 residues. Trimming removed 7 bases at V and 5 bases at J, with 11 bases between. Germline V gene data show CDR1 as MNHEY and CDR2 as SVGAGI. CDR3 in DNA: TGTGCCAGCATGAGTGGTCAGAATGAAAAACTGTTTTTT. This encodes CASMSGQNEKLFF.

This sequence joins TRBV19 and TRBJ2-3; D is uncertain. Trimming removed 1 base from V and 4 bases from J, with 0 bases in between. This CDR3 spans 11 amino acids. The V gene's germline CDR1 is LNHDA and CDR2 SQIVND (reference sequence). The CDR3 here is CASSIADTQYF. In nucleotides, the CDR3 is TGTGCCAGTAGTATAGCAGATACGCAGTATTTT.

This chain uses TRBV27 with TRBJ1-2; D is perhaps TRBD1 (5 bases). The CDR3 covers 15 residues. CDR1 MNHEY and CDR2 SMNVEV come from the germline V gene (reference sequence). V dropped 2 bases and J dropped 8 bases, with 18 bases sitting between them. In DNA form, the CDR3 reads TGTGCCAGCAGTTTAAGCCAGGGCTCTACTAGCGGCTACACCTTC. Translation: CASSLSQGSTSGYTF.

This clonotype was recorded a few times. The chain recombines TRBV7-3 with TRBJ2-3; perhaps D is TRBD1 or TRBD2 (5 bases each). This CDR3 spans 15 amino acids. Germline CDR1 is SGHTA and CDR2 is FQGTGA. V was cut by 5 bases and J by 0 bases, with 12 bases left in between. The CDR3 sequence: CASSPGTTSTDTQYF. The CDR3, as DNA: TGTGCCAGCAGCCCCGGGACCACTAGCACAGATACGCAGTATTTT.

The chain joins TRBV3-1 to TRBJ2-7; TRBD2 matches 8 bases. This CDR3 spans 16 amino acids. The trim removed 1 base at V and 2 bases at J, leaving 7 bases unmatched. Looked up from germline, CDR1 is LGHDT and CDR2 is YNNKEL (reference sequence). DNA of the CDR3: TGTGCCAGCAGCCAAGGCCGAACTAGCGGAGCCTACGAGCAGTACTTC. This sequence encodes CASSQGRTSGAYEQYF.